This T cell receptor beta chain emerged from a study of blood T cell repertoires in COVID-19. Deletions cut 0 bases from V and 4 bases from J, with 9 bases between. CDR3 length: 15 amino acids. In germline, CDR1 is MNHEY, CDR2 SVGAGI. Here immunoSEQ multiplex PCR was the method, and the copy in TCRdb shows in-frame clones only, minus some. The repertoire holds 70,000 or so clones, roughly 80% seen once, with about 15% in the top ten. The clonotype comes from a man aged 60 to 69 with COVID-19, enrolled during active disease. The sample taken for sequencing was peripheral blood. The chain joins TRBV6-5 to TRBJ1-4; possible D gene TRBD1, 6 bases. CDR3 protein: CASSYSGASNEKLFF. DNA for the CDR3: TGTGCCAGCAGTTACTCGGGGGCGAGTAATGAAAAACTGTTTTTT.